The rows below give T cell receptor beta chains drawn from one sample of a study of patients and donors after allogeneic stem cell transplantation. TCRdb called the RT-PCR reads again in MiXCR, with one record for every CDR3 protein. Of about 960,000 distinct CDR3 sequences listed, roughly 17% are singletons. Sequenced material: blood, either unsorted or a sorted T cell fraction (not recorded which). Source of these receptors: a human donor who was either an allogeneic HSCT recipient or a stem cell or donor lymphocyte infusion donor (not recorded which). It is not recorded whose cells these are; they may come from a transplant donor. Both conserved end residues are part of each CDR3. A D gene is named only where the DNA matches it firmly. Not all rows give a size; the values are once, few, many and, for expanded clones, a class.

>TRBV9|few|-|TRBJ2-2
TGTGCCAGCAGCGTAGATAGACAGCACAACTCCGGGGAGCTGTTTTTT
CASSVDRQHNSGELFF
>TRBV5-1|-|TRBD2|TRBJ2-5
TGCGCCAGCAGCTTGGCCAGGACTAGCGGGGGTGGGGAGACCCAGTACTTC
CASSLARTSGGGETQYF
>TRBV12-3/TRBV12-4|many|-|TRBJ2-3
TGTGCCAGCAGGCCCCCGTCCCCAGATACGCAGTATTTT
CASRPPSPDTQYF
>TRBV4-3|-|-|TRBJ2-3
TGCGCCAGCAGCCAATTAGGAGGGTTCACAGATACGCAGTATTTT
CASSQLGGFTDTQYF
>TRBV12-3/TRBV12-4|few|-|TRBJ2-5
TGTGCCAGCAGTTTGGATTTTACAGGGAAGACCCAAGAGACCCAGTACTTC
CASSLDFTGKTQETQYF
>TRBV10-3|few|TRBD2|TRBJ2-3
TGTGCCATCAGGGGACGGACTAGCGGGGGAACAGATACGCAGTATTTT
CAIRGRTSGGTDTQYF
>TRBV4-1|few|TRBD1|TRBJ1-2
TGCGCCAGCAGCCAAGTTACCCCCCTCATCAGGGGGAATGGCTACACCTTC
CASSQVTPLIRGNGYTF
>TRBV2|-|-|TRBJ2-5
TGTGCCAGCAGTGAGGAAGCGGAGACCCAGTACTTC
CASSEEAETQYF
>TRBV24-1|-|TRBD1|TRBJ1-5
TGTGCCACCAGTGGGGACAGAGGGCAGCCCCAGCATTTT
CATSGDRGQPQHF
>TRBV20-1|-|TRBD1|TRBJ2-1
TGCAGTGCTAGAGTAGGGACAGGTGGCTCCTACAATGAGCAGTTCTTC
CSARVGTGGSYNEQFF
>TRBV6-1|-|-|TRBJ1-5
TGTGCCAGCAGTGTCTCAAGGAATCAGCCCCAGCATTTT
CASSVSRNQPQHF
>TRBV20-1|-|TRBD1|TRBJ2-7
TGCAGTGCTAGAGATGGAGGTGGGGCAGGGGGTTTCAACGAGCAGTACTTC
CSARDGGGAGGFNEQYF
>TRBV12-3/TRBV12-4|few|-|TRBJ1-5
TGTGCCAGCAGTTTTCGGAAGGGAGGCAATCAGCCCCAGCATTTT
CASSFRKGGNQPQHF
>TRBV18|many|TRBD2|TRBJ2-7
TGTGCCAGCTCAATTAGCGGGAAACACTCCTACGAGCAGTACTTC
CASSISGKHSYEQYF
>TRBV5-6|few|-|TRBJ1-2
TGTGCCAGCGGATCAGCTAGGTCGGGAGCCAACTATGGCTACACCTTC
CASGSARSGANYGYTF
>TRBV15|-|-|TRBJ2-2
TGTGCCACCAGCAGACGGGCCGGGGAGCTGTTTTTT
CATSRRAGELFF
>TRBV27|many|TRBD2|TRBJ2-7
TGTGCCAGCAGTCCCCGGACTAGCGGGGATTACGAGCAGTACTTC
CASSPRTSGDYEQYF
>TRBV5-8|-|TRBD1|TRBJ2-5
TGTGCCAGCAGCTTCGGGACAGCGACCCAAGAGACCCAGTACTTC
CASSFGTATQETQYF
>TRBV20-1|few|-|TRBJ2-3
TGCAGTGCTGGGGTTGCAGATACGCAGTATTTT
CSAGVADTQYF
>TRBV9|few|TRBD1|TRBJ1-5
TGTGCCAGCAGCGTGGGGACAGGGGAAAGCAATCAGCCCCAGCATTTT
CASSVGTGESNQPQHF
>TRBV6-5|-|-|TRBJ2-4
TGTGCCAGCAGTTCAGCCTCCCTAGGCAAAAACATTCAGTACTTC
CASSSASLGKNIQYF
>TRBV5-1|-|-|TRBJ2-6
TGCGCCAGCAGCTTGGAGCTGCCTTTCGACGTCCTGACTTTC
CASSLELPFDVLTF